Following are 20 T cell receptor beta chains from one sample sequenced in a study of patients and donors after allogeneic stem cell transplantation. TCRdb reprocessed the RT-PCR reads via MiXCR and lists one record per CDR3 protein. The sample contains about 960,000 distinct CDR3 sequences, roughly 18% of which appear only once. The sample comprised blood, either unsorted or a sorted T cell fraction (not recorded which). These TCRs come from a human donor who was either an allogeneic HSCT recipient or a stem cell or donor lymphocyte infusion donor (not recorded which). It is not recorded whose cells these are; they may come from a transplant donor.

With regard to this clonotype: One junction end does not reproduce the germline sequence, and a read error may be involved. The chain has TRBV28 and TRBJ1-1, with no clear D. The length of the CDR3 is 12 residues. Germline CDR1 reads MDHEN; CDR2 reads SYDVKM. The CDR3 loop is CASSPPAPVSVF. The DNA of the CDR3 is TGTGCCAGCAGCCCCCCTGCTCCGGTGTCTGTCTTT.

The CDR3 here is CASSQVGLSYNEQFF. CDR3 bases: TGCGCCAGCAGCCAAGTGGGACTTTCCTACAATGAGCAGTTCTTC. The genes are TRBV4-1 and TRBJ2-1, with D tentatively TRBD2 (6 bases). Germline CDR1 MGHRA, CDR2 YSYEKL. This CDR3 contains 15 residues. V dropped 1 base and J dropped 1 base, with 8 bases sitting between them.

This clonotype was seen a few times. The chain carries TRBV12-3 or TRBV12-4 and TRBJ1-2, with D unresolved. V was pared by 4 bases and J by 4 bases, with 10 bases between. This CDR3 comprises 13 residues. CDR3 in DNA: TGTGCCAGCAGTTCCGGCTATAGCTATGGCTACACCTTC. This codes for CASSSGYSYGYTF.

This clonotype was seen only once. The chain recombines TRBV20-1 with TRBJ2-2; 8 nucleotides agree with TRBD2. Trimming cost V 5 bases and J 0 bases; bases outside gene matches: 8. The CDR3 spans 16 residues. CDR1 and CDR2 from the germline V gene are DFQATT and SNEGSKA (reference sequence). CDR3 region: CSAEGRTSPNTGELFF. The CDR3 region has the DNA TGCAGTGCTGAAGGAAGGACTAGCCCGAACACCGGGGAGCTGTTTTTT.

This clonotype has more than one count but fewer than ten. The chain has TRBV7-8 and TRBJ2-7; a weak D match, TRBD2 (5 bases). Looked up from germline, CDR1 is SGHVS and CDR2 is FQNEAQ. Trimming removed 5 bases from V and 6 bases from J, with 20 bases in between. The CDR3 contains 15 residues. The DNA for the CDR3 is TGTGCCAGCAGCCTTAGGGAGTCCGGCCTTGTCGAGCAGTACTTC. It translates to CASSLRESGLVEQYF.

Only a few counts were recorded for this clonotype. The genes are TRBV30 and TRBJ2-3; possibly TRBD2 for D (5 bases). The V end lost 5 bases, the J end lost 5 bases, and 11 bases lay between the germline ends. The CDR3 has 12 amino acids. Germline values: CDR1 GTSNPN, CDR2 SVGIG (reference sequence). CDR3 region: CAWLEAGDTQYF. Written as DNA, the CDR3 is TGTGCCTGGTTAGAGGCGGGAGATACGCAGTATTTT.

The genes are TRBV20-1 and TRBJ2-3, with D perhaps TRBD2 (7 bases). Germline CDR1 is DFQATT and CDR2 is SNEGSKA (reference sequence). V lost 8 bases and J 7 bases, leaving 16 bases between the germline ends. This CDR3 comprises 12 residues. CDR3 bases: TGCAGTTGGACTTGCGGGGGCCATACGCAGTATTTT. Translated: CSWTCGGHTQYF.

This clonotype appeared a few times. This chain links TRBV5-5 with TRBJ1-1, with a possible D match to TRBD1 (5 bases). V shed 2 bases and J shed 10 bases, with 12 bases lying between them. Germline values: CDR1 SGHKS, CDR2 YYEKEE (reference sequence). The CDR3 length is 12 residues. The CDR3, as DNA: TGTGCCAGCAGCTTTTCAGGGTTTGCAGCTTTCTTT. Translating gives CASSFSGFAAFF.

This clonotype was counted only a few times. This chain connects TRBV20-1 to TRBJ2-1, with D perhaps TRBD1 or TRBD2 (5 bases each). From germline, CDR1 is DFQATT and CDR2 SNEGSKA (reference sequence). V lost 6 bases, J lost 0 bases, and 12 bases lay in between. The CDR3 is 14 residues long. The CDR3 DNA reads TGCAGTGCAGCCGGGGCTAGCTCCTACAATGAGCAGTTCTTC. Translating it yields CSAAGASSYNEQFF.

This clonotype came up a few times. The chain carries TRBV15 and TRBJ2-1; D is perhaps TRBD2 (6 bases). This CDR3 region has 17 residues. Germline CDR1 LNHNV, CDR2 YYDKDF (reference sequence). Trimming took off 0 bases at V and 2 bases at J, with 14 bases between the two ends. The CDR3 DNA follows: TGTGCCACCAGCAGAGATGGTTCCGGGAGTACCTACAATGAGCAGTTCTTC. Translating gives CATSRDGSGSTYNEQFF.

This clonotype has a handful of counts. The rearrangement links TRBV7-6 to TRBJ2-3; 8 bases align to TRBD2. The length of the CDR3 is 17 residues. Germline values: CDR1 SGHVS, CDR2 FNYEAQ. After removal of 5 bases from V and 0 bases from J, the junction contained 10 bases not matched to a gene. CDR3 sequence (DNA): TGTGCCAGCAGCGCTCAATTAGCGGGATCGAGCACAGATACGCAGTATTTT. Protein: CASSAQLAGSSTDTQYF. The entire variable domain, with the rest obtained from reference TRBV7-6 and TRBJ2-3, is as follows: GAGVSQSPRYKVTKRGQDVALRCDPISGHVSLYWYRQALGQGPEFLTYFNYEAQQDKSGLPNDRFSAERPEGSISTLTIQRTEQRDSAMYRCASSAQLAGSSTDTQYFGPGTRLTVL.

This clonotype has ten or more counts. The J gene is TRBJ1-5, the V gene TRBV4-1; D perhaps matches TRBD1 (6 bases). CDR1 is MGHRA and CDR2 is YSYEKL in the germline V gene. Trimming removed 4 bases from V and 6 bases from J, with 10 bases in between. The CDR3 contains 13 residues. The CDR3 protein is CASSLIQGQPQHF. As DNA, the CDR3 is TGCGCCAGCAGCCTGATACAGGGTCAGCCCCAGCATTTT.

This clonotype has a handful of counts. The chain carries TRBV4-3 and TRBJ2-1; D gene uncertain. The V gene lost 0 bases and the J gene lost 3 bases, with 12 bases spanning the gap. Per the germline V gene, CDR1 is LGHNA and CDR2 is YSLEER. The CDR3 totals 16 residues. CDR3 region: CASSQERRPNYNEQFF. In DNA, the CDR3 is TGCGCCAGCAGCCAAGAAAGACGGCCCAACTACAATGAGCAGTTCTTC.

The chain links TRBV29-1 to TRBJ2-7, with 8 positions matching TRBD2. After removal of 2 bases from V and 0 bases from J, the junction contained 9 bases not matched to a gene. Germline V CDR1 and CDR2: SQVTM, ANQGSEA. The CDR3 covers 16 residues. In DNA, the CDR3 is TGCAGCGTTGAAATTACTAAAGCGGGGGACTCCTACGAGCAGTACTTC. Residues: CSVEITKAGDSYEQYF.

The chain uses TRBV7-2 and TRBJ2-3, with 7 bases matching TRBD1. This CDR3 has 15 amino acids. V shed 3 bases and J 4 bases; nucleotides not matched to a gene: 7. Germline assignment: CDR1 SGHTA and CDR2 FQGNSA. CDR3: CASSFRQGWSDTQYF. The DNA for the CDR3 is TGTGCCAGCAGCTTTAGACAGGGTTGGTCAGATACGCAGTATTTT.

The table lists this clonotype with many counts. The rearrangement uses TRBV10-3 and TRBJ2-7; TRBD2 aligns across 13 bases. V lost 4 bases and J lost 5; bases outside the gene matches: 5. The CDR3 runs to 15 residues. Germline lookup yields CDR1 ENHRY and CDR2 SYGVKD. The CDR3, as DNA: TGTGCCATCAGTGGGACTAGCGGGAGAGTCAACGAGCAGTACTTC. This sequence encodes CAISGTSGRVNEQYF.

Only a few counts were recorded for this clonotype. The chain recombines TRBV7-9 with TRBJ2-7; possible D gene TRBD2, 6 bases. CDR1 SEHNR and CDR2 FQNEAQ come from the germline V gene (reference sequence). The CDR3 loop spans 15 amino acids. Trimming left V 2 bases short and J 1 base short, with 12 bases between. The DNA for the CDR3 is TGTGCCAGCAGCTTACTCTCCCGGGAGTCCTACGAGCAGTACTTC. As protein: CASSLLSRESYEQYF. Combining the CDR3 with reference TRBV7-9 and TRBJ2-7 gives the whole variable domain DTGVSQNPRHKITKRGQNVTFRCDPISEHNRLYWYRQTLGQGPEFLTYFQNEAQLEKSRLLSDRFSAERPKGSFSTLEIQRTEQGDSAMYLCASSLLSRESYEQYFGPGTRLTVT.

V and J are TRBV12-3 or TRBV12-4 and TRBJ2-2; 7 bases align to TRBD2. The V segment lost 6 bases and the J segment 1 base; nucleotides outside the gene matches: 5. This CDR3 comprises 15 residues. Written as DNA, the CDR3 is TGTGCCAGCAGCCCGAAGCGGGGGAACACCGGGGAGCTGTTTTTT. Translated: CASSPKRGNTGELFF.

Concerning this clonotype itself: It is unclear where the CDR3 begins or ends on the DNA, so no DNA is shown, and the CDR3 is as TCRdb lists it. CDR3 region: CASSTSGGNEQFF. The chain recombines TRBV12-3 or TRBV12-4 with TRBJ2-1; the D call TRBD1 from the table was never checked on the DNA. The CDR3 has 13 amino acids, counting both end residues.

Turning to this clonotype: A much larger clone sits a single nucleotide away, making a read error possible. This chain joins TRBV5-1 and TRBJ2-7; 8 bases align to TRBD1. CDR3 length equals 15 residues. CDR1 is SGHRS and CDR2 is YFSETQ in the germline V gene. The CDR3 here is CASSLVIGQGSELYF. The CDR3 DNA is TGCGCCAGCAGCCTCGTCATCGGACAGGGATCTGAGCTGTACTTC.